This T cell receptor beta chain came from a study of identical twins. Study results and caveats: Zero-insertion analyses could be partly confounded by invariant MAIT and iNKT cells. An excess of low generation probability was shown by twin-shared out-of-frame alpha sequences. Beta clonotypes that were abundant in cord blood contained fewer insertions, a pattern absent from memory repertoires.

Each cDNA held unique molecular identifiers, and template switching gave it a universal primer site. From the 5' RACE reads, TCRdb called clonotypes with MiXCR, one entry per CDR3 protein. Of 200,000 to 250,000 distinct CDR3 sequences listed, roughly 12% are singletons. Germline V gene lookup returns CDR1 MGHRA and CDR2 YSYEKL. Trimming at V came to 0 bases and at J to 6 bases, leaving 3 bases not matched to a gene. The CDR3 extends over 15 amino acids. The table lists this clonotype with many counts. Antigen unknown. The sample also formed part of further work on yellow fever vaccine responses in identical twins.

V gene TRBV4-1 combines with J gene TRBJ2-7; 12 nucleotides line up with TRBD2. This TCR came from a woman aged 18-35 years in good health. The sequencing sample was made of memory (CD45RO+) T cells sorted from blood. The CDR3 spells CASSQDVGLAGEQYF. The DNA of the CDR3 is TGCGCCAGCAGCCAAGACGTGGGACTAGCGGGCGAGCAGTACTTC.